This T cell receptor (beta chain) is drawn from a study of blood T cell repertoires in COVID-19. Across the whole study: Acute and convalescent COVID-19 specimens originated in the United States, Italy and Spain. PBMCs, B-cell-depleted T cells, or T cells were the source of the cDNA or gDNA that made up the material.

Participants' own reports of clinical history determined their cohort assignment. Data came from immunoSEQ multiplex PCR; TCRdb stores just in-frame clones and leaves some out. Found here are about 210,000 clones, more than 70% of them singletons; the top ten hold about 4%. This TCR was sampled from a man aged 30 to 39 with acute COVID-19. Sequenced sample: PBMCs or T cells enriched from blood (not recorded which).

The DNA of the CDR3 is TGCAGTGCTAGTGGAGGAGGGGCAGGCTATGGCTACACCTTC. Amino acids: CSASGGGAGYGYTF. The chain is built from TRBV20-1 and TRBJ1-2; D is possibly TRBD1 (5 bases). This CDR3 contains 14 residues. The germline V and J ends were trimmed by 3 bases and 4 bases, with 15 bases remaining between them. CDR1 DFQATT and CDR2 SNEGSKA come from the germline V gene (reference sequence).